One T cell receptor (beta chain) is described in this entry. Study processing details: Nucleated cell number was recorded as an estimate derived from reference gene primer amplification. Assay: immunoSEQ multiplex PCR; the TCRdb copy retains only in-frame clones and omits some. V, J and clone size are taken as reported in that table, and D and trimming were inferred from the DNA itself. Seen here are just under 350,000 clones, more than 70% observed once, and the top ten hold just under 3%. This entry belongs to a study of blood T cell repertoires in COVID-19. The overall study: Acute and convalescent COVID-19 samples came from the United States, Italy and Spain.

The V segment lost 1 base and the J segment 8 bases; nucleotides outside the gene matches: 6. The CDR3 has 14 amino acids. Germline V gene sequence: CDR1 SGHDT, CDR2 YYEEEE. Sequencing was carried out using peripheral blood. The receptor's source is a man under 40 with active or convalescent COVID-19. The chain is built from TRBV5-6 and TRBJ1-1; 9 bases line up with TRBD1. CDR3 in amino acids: CASSLPGTGFEAFF. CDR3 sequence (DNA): TGTGCCAGCAGCTTGCCCGGGACAGGGTTCGAAGCTTTCTTT. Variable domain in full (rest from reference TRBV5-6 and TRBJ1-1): DAGVTQSPTHLIKTRGQQVTLRCSPKSGHDTVSWYQQALGQGPQFIFQYYEEEERQRGNFPDRFSGHQFPNYSSELNVNALLLGDSALYLCASSLPGTGFEAFFGQGTRLTVV.